This entry features one T cell receptor (beta chain) sequence. The method was immunoSEQ multiplex PCR; TCRdb's version includes in-frame clones alone and lacks a portion of them. The data show approximately 270,000 clones, approximately 84% seen once. The data are from a study of blood T cell repertoires in COVID-19. Germline V gene lookup returns CDR1 LNHDA and CDR2 SQIVND (reference sequence). V was pared by 0 bases and J by 5 bases, with 12 bases of the junction left unmatched. CDR3 length: 17 amino acids. The sample was peripheral blood. This chain links TRBV19 with TRBJ1-2; 7 bases fit TRBD1. This TCR was recovered from a person between 65 and 79 years old with COVID-19, enrolled during active disease. This CDR3 reads CASSIEGQRRPSYGYTF. CDR3 nucleotides: TGTGCCAGTAGTATAGAGGGACAGCGAAGGCCCTCATATGGCTACACCTTC.